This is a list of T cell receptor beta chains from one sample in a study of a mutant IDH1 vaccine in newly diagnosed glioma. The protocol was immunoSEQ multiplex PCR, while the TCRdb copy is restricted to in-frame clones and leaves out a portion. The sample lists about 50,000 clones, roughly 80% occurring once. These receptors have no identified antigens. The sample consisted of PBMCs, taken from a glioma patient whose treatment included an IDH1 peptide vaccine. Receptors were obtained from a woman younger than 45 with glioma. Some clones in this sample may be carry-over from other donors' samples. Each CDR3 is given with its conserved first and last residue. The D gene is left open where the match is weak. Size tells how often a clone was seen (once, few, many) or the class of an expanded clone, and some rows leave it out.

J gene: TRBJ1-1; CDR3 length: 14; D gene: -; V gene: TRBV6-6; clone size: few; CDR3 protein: CASSYDPSDTEAFF; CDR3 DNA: TGTGCCAGCAGTTACGACCCCTCGGACACTGAAGCTTTCTTT
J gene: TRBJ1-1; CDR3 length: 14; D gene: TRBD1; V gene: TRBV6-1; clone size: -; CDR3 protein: CASRGDRSGTEAFF; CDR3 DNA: TGTGCCAGCAGGGGGGACAGGTCAGGCACTGAAGCTTTCTTT
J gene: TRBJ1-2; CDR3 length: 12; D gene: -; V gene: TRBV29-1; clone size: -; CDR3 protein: CSVPQTSPGYTF; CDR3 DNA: TGCAGCGTTCCCCAGACTTCTCCTGGCTACACCTTC
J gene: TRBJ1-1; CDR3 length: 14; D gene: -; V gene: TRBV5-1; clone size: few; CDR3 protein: CASSSQGQGTEAFF; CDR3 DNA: TGCGCCAGCAGCTCCCAGGGGCAGGGCACTGAAGCTTTCTTT
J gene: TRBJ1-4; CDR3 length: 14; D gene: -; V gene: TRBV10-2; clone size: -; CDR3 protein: CASSSGSSGEKLFF; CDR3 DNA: TGCGCCAGCAGTAGTGGGAGCTCAGGGGAAAAACTGTTTTTT
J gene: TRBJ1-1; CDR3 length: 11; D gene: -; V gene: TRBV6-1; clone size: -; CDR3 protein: CATQGNTEAFF; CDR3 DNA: TGTGCCACCCAGGGGAACACTGAAGCTTTCTTT
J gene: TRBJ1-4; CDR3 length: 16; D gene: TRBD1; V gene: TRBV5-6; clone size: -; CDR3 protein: CASSFKTTGAYEKLFF; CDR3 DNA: TGTGCCAGCAGCTTTAAAACAACAGGGGCCTACGAAAAACTGTTTTTT
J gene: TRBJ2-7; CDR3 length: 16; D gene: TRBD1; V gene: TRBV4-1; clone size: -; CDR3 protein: CASSQVRDRGSEEQYF; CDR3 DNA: TGCGCCAGCAGCCAAGTCCGGGACAGGGGTTCGGAGGAGCAGTACTTC
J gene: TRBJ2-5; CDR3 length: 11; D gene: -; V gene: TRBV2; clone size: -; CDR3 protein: CATSPGETQYF; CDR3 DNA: TGTGCCACCTCGCCCGGCGAGACCCAGTACTTC
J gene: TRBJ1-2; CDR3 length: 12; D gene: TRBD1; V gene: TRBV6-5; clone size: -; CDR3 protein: CASSQGARGYTF; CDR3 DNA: TGTGCCAGCAGTCAGGGGGCGCGGGGCTACACCTTC
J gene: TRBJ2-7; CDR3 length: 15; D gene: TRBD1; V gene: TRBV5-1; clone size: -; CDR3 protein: CASSLATGLLYEQYF; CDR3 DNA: TGCGCCAGCAGCTTGGCGACAGGGTTGCTCTACGAGCAGTACTTC
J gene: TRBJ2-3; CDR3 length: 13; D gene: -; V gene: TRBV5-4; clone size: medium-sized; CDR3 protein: CASSVKSPDTQYF; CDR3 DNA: TGTGCCAGCAGCGTTAAGAGTCCCGATACGCAGTATTTT
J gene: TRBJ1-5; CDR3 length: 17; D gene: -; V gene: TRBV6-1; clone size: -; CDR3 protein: CASSDPPHWESNQPQHF; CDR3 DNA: TGTGCCAGCAGTGATCCGCCCCACTGGGAAAGCAATCAGCCCCAGCATTTT
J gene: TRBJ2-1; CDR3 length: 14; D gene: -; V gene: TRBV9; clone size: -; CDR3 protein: CASSVETVGAMQFF; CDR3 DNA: TGTGCCAGCAGCGTAGAAACGGTGGGCGCAATGCAGTTCTTC
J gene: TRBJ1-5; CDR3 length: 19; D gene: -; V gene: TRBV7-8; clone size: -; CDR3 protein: CASSLARTNVGYSNQPQHF; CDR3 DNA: TGTGCCAGCAGCTTAGCGCGGACCAACGTTGGGTATAGCAATCAGCCCCAGCATTTT
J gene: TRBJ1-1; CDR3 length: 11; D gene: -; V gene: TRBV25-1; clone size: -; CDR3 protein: CASKRNTEAFF; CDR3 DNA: TGTGCCAGCAAGAGGAACACTGAAGCTTTCTTT
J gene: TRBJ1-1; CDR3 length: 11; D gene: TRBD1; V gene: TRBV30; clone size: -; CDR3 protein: CAWTRGTEAFF; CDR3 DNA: TGTGCCTGGACCAGGGGGACTGAAGCTTTCTTT
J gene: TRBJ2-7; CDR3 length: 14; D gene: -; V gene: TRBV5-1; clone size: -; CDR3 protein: CASSLDRAPYEQYF; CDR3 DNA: TGCGCCAGCAGCTTGGACAGGGCCCCCTACGAGCAGTACTTC
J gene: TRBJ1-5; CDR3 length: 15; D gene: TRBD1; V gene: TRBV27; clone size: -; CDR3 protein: CASSLSNRGNQPQHF; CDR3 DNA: TGTGCCAGCAGTTTATCGAACAGGGGTAATCAGCCCCAGCATTTT
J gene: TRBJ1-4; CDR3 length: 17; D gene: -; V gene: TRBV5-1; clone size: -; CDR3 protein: CASSSNPQGETNEKLFF; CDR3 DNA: TGCGCCAGCAGCTCAAACCCCCAGGGAGAAACTAATGAAAAACTGTTTTTT
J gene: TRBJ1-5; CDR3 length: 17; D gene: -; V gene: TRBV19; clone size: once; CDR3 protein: CASSIGGPMEGNQPQHF; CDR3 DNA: TGTGCCAGTAGTATAGGAGGGCCGATGGAGGGCAATCAGCCCCAGCATTTT
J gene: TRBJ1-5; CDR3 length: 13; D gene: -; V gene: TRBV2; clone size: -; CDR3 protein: CASSREHNQPQHF; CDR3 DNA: TGTGCCAGCAGTAGGGAGCACAATCAGCCCCAGCATTTT